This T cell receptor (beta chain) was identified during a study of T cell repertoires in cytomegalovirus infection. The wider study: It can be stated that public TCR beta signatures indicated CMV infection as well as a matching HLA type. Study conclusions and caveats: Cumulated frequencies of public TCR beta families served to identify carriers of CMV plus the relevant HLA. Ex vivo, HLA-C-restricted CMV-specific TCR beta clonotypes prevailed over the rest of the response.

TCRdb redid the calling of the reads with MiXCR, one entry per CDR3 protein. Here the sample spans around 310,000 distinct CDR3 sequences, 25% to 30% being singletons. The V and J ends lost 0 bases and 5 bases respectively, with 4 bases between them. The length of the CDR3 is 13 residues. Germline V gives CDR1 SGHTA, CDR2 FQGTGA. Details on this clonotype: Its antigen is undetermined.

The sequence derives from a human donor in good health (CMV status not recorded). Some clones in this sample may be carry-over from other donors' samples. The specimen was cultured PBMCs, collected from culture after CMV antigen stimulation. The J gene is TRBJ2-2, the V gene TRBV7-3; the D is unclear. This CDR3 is CASSLTYTGELFF. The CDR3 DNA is TGTGCCAGCAGCTTAACGTATACCGGGGAGCTGTTTTTT. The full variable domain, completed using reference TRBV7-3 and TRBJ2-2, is GAGVSQTPSNKVTEKGKYVELRCDPISGHTALYWYRQSLGQGPEFLIYFQGTGAADDSGLPNDRFFAVRPEGSVSTLKIQRTERGDSAVYLCASSLTYTGELFFGEGSRLTVL.